The 3 T cell receptor beta chains below come from one sample, sequenced in a study of CD8+CD57+ T cells in acquired aplastic anemia listed by TCRdb under 2018. TCRdb names Illumina HiSeq 2000 as the instrument used. Profiling of TCR beta VDJ combinations and CDR3 sequences used genomic DNA as the template. TCRdb passed the public sequencing reads through fastp at Q25 and MiXCR, retaining productive beta sequences. Records with the same CDR3 protein are collapsed into one entry carrying the most frequent genes and DNA. This sample lists more than 150,000 distinct CDR3 sequences; about 47% were detected once. The ten largest make up around 3% of the sample. The specimen sequenced was sorted CD4+, CD8+, or CD8+CD57+ T cells (not recorded which) from PBMCs. The receptors shown here come from a human donor in good health.

This clonotype was observed at least ten times. The rearrangement links TRBV11-2 to TRBJ2-3; no clear D. CDR1 and CDR2 from the germline V gene are SGHAT and FQNNGV. The CDR3 spans 15 residues. Trimming left V 2 bases short and J 0 bases short, with 9 bases between. The CDR3 region is CASSLLPRSTDTQYF. DNA of the CDR3: TGTGCCAGCAGCTTACTTCCTCGGAGCACAGATACGCAGTATTTT.

V and J are TRBV9 and TRBJ2-1; D ambiguous. Trimming cost V 0 bases and J 7 bases, with 5 bases left between them. CDR1 and CDR2 from the germline V gene are SGDLS and YYNGEE. The CDR3 sequence is 12 residues long. The CDR3 DNA sequence: TGTGCCAGCAGCGTAGAAGAGAATGAGCAGTTCTTC. Translating gives CASSVEENEQFF.

Comment on this clonotype: A much larger clone lies one base from this, so it may be a read error. The V and J genes are TRBV11-2 and TRBJ2-7; D may be TRBD1 (5 bases). Germline V gene sequence: CDR1 SGHAT, CDR2 FQNNGV. This CDR3 is 14 amino acids long. Written as DNA, the CDR3 is TGTGCCAGCGGGTGGGGCAAGAGCTCCTACGAGCAGCACTTC. It codes for CASGWGKSSYEQHF.